What follows are 27 T cell receptor beta chains derived from one specimen sequenced in a study of CD8+CD57+ T cells in acquired aplastic anemia. Genomic DNA acted as the template from which TCR beta VDJ combination and CDR3 sequence profiling were carried out. MiXCR, run by TCRdb on the reads, gives a single entry per CDR3 protein. The sample lists roughly 200,000 distinct CDR3 sequences, over 60% occurring once. What was sequenced was sorted CD4+, CD8+, or CD8+CD57+ T cells (not recorded which) from PBMCs. These receptors were obtained from a human donor in good health.

This sequence joins TRBV9 and TRBJ2-5; 7 nucleotides line up with TRBD2. CDR1 and CDR2 (germline): SGDLS, YYNGEE. This CDR3 comprises 15 residues. With 0 bases clipped from V and 0 bases from J, the junction kept 2 bases outside the gene matches. CDR3 coding DNA: TGTGCCAGCAGCGTAGGAGGGACTAACCAAGAGACCCAGTACTTC. Encoded protein: CASSVGGTNQETQYF. Together with reference TRBV9 and TRBJ2-5, the CDR3 gives the full variable domain: DSGVTQTPKHLITATGQRVTLRCSPRSGDLSVYWYQQSLDQGLQFLIQYYNGEERAKGNILERFSAQQFPDLHSELNLSSLELGDSALYFCASSVGGTNQETQYFGPGTRLLVL.

The chain carries TRBV7-4 and TRBJ2-5; TRBD1 aligns across 7 bases. This CDR3 is built from 16 residues. Germline V CDR1 and CDR2: SGHVT, SQSDAQ. J lost 10 bases, V lost 5 bases, and 19 bases had no gene match. The CDR3 protein is CASSLLPRDSNLGQYF. DNA of the CDR3: TGTGCCAGCAGCCTCCTGCCTCGGGACAGCAATTTGGGCCAGTACTTC.

As to this clonotype: A much larger clone differs from this one at a single base, so this may be a read error. The final CDR3 position lacks the conserved phenylalanine or tryptophan, pointing to a likely read error. The chain joins TRBV6-1 to TRBJ2-1; no firm D call. The CDR3 is 13 residues long. Per the germline V gene, CDR1 is MNHNS and CDR2 is SASEGT. V was clipped by 1 base and J by 8 bases, with 9 bases between them. The CDR3 is CASSEGSIDEQFL. CDR3 coding DNA: TGTGCCAGCAGTGAAGGAAGCATCGATGAGCAGTTCCTC.

This clonotype was counted many times. V and J are TRBV2 and TRBJ2-7; 10 bases match TRBD2. Trimming cost V 6 bases and J 4 bases; bases outside gene matches: 3. This CDR3 comprises 13 residues. Germline loops: CDR1 SNHLY, CDR2 FYNNEI. CDR3 residues: CASRRTSGYEQYF. The CDR3 DNA is TGTGCCAGCAGACGGACTAGCGGTTACGAGCAGTACTTC.

This chain connects TRBV5-1 to TRBJ1-1; possible D gene TRBD1, 5 bases. The germline gives CDR1 SGHRS, CDR2 YFSETQ. V shed 4 bases and J shed 3 bases, with 10 bases lying between them. The CDR3 has 13 amino acids. The chain's CDR3 is CASSTRQYTEAFF. The CDR3 DNA reads TGCGCCAGCAGCACCCGACAGTACACTGAAGCTTTCTTT.

The rearrangement links TRBV20-1 to TRBJ2-5; no reliable D call. This CDR3 is 14 amino acids long. With 3 bases removed from V and 0 bases from J, the gap between germline ends came to 11 bases. Germline V gives CDR1 DFQATT, CDR2 SNEGSKA (reference sequence). The CDR3 DNA follows: TGCAGTGCTAGGGCTAGAGCGTACCAAGAGACCCAGTACTTC. Translating gives CSARARAYQETQYF.

This chain uses TRBV7-2 with TRBJ2-5; 9 bases match TRBD1. CDR1 is SGHTA and CDR2 is FQGNSA in the germline V gene. The trim removed 6 bases at V and 7 bases at J, leaving 6 bases unmatched. The CDR3 contains 13 residues. DNA for the CDR3: TGTGCCAGCAGGGGACAGGGTGTCTGGACCCAGTACTTC. Translation: CASRGQGVWTQYF.

The J gene is TRBJ1-6, the V gene TRBV7-6; D call uncertain. Per the germline V gene, CDR1 is SGHVS and CDR2 is FNYEAQ. This CDR3 has 15 amino acids. Trimming left V 0 bases short and J 7 bases short, with 10 bases between. DNA for the CDR3: TGTGCCAGCAGCTTAGCGCGGCAGGAGAATTCACCCCTCCACTTT. Its protein is CASSLARQENSPLHF.

This chain uses TRBV20-1 with TRBJ2-1; TRBD1 agrees at 9 bases. V gave up 3 bases and J gave up 2 bases; unmatched junction bases: 2. Germline CDR1 reads DFQATT; CDR2 reads SNEGSKA (reference sequence). This CDR3 comprises 14 residues. The CDR3 sequence is CSASRTGAYNEQFF. In DNA form, the CDR3 reads TGCAGTGCTAGCAGGACAGGGGCCTACAATGAGCAGTTCTTC.

This clonotype occurred a few times. The chain recombines TRBV10-3 with TRBJ2-5; 7 bases are a match to TRBD1. The CDR3 runs 14 residues. CDR1 is ENHRY and CDR2 is SYGVKD in the germline V gene. Trimming took 4 bases from V and 0 from J; bases not matched to a gene: 2. CDR3 sequence: CAISAGQDQETQYF. DNA of the CDR3: TGTGCCATCAGTGCTGGACAGGACCAAGAGACCCAGTACTTC.

The J gene is TRBJ1-1, the V gene TRBV15; D possibly corresponds to TRBD1 (5 bases). This CDR3 spans 13 amino acids. V was shortened by 0 bases and J by 10 bases, with 12 bases between the two germline ends. Per the germline V gene, CDR1 is LNHNV and CDR2 is YYDKDF (reference sequence). CDR3 sequence (DNA): TGTGCCACCAGCAGAGATGAGGGGCGTGGAGCTTTCTTT. It translates to CATSRDEGRGAFF.

The table lists this clonotype with many counts. The chain employs TRBV25-1 and TRBJ1-1, with 7 bases identical to TRBD1. This CDR3 is built from 18 residues. V gave up 1 base and J gave up 1 base; unmatched junction bases: 12. Germline lookup yields CDR1 MGHDK and CDR2 SYGVNS. The CDR3 DNA sequence: TGTGCCAGCAGTGAATTTGGGAACAGGGGAAGGACGAACACTGAAGCTTTCTTT. Its translation is CASSEFGNRGRTNTEAFF.

In this sample, this clonotype turned up many times. The genes are TRBV14 and TRBJ2-1; 8 nucleotides agree with TRBD2. The CDR3 is made up of 14 amino acids. Germline CDR1 reads SGHDN; CDR2 reads FVKESK. J gave up 5 bases and V 2 bases, and 2 bases lay outside the gene matches. CDR3: CASSQYGRDNEQFF. CDR3 coding DNA: TGTGCCAGCAGCCAATACGGGAGGGACAATGAGCAGTTCTTC.

This clonotype was seen only a few times. One end of the junction is discordant with germline, which a read error may explain. The J gene is TRBJ2-7, the V gene TRBV27; the D gene is possibly TRBD2 (6 bases). The CDR3 spans 13 residues. CDR1 and CDR2 (germline): MNHEY, SMNVEV (reference sequence). The CDR3 is CATSIAASYGQYF. The CDR3 region has the DNA TGTGCCACCTCTATAGCGGCAAGCTACGGGCAGTACTTC.

This sequence joins TRBV27 and TRBJ1-1; D is perhaps TRBD1 (5 bases). The CDR3 spans 14 residues. Germline-derived CDR1 and CDR2 are MNHEY and SMNVEV (reference sequence). With 3 bases removed from V and 1 base from J, the gap between germline ends came to 9 bases. CDR3 amino acids: CASSFSGENTEAFF. CDR3 nucleotide sequence: TGTGCCAGCAGTTTTTCGGGGGAGAACACTGAAGCTTTCTTT.

The chain links TRBV20-1 to TRBJ1-1; D unclear. Trimming cost V 3 bases and J 7 bases, with 9 bases left between them. The germline gives CDR1 DFQATT, CDR2 SNEGSKA (reference sequence). The CDR3 covers 11 residues. CDR3 sequence (DNA): TGCAGTGCTAGGGGAGAGAGTGAAGCTTTCTTT. It yields the protein CSARGESEAFF.

This clonotype was picked up a small number of times. The chain recombines TRBV20-1 with TRBJ2-1; 12 bases match TRBD2. Germline V gene lookup returns CDR1 DFQATT and CDR2 SNEGSKA (reference sequence). This CDR3 spans 14 amino acids. Trimming removed 6 bases from V and 9 bases from J; junction bases left unmatched: 9. In DNA, the CDR3 is TGCAGTGCCCAACTAGCGGGGGGCATAAGTGAGCAGTTCTTC. As protein: CSAQLAGGISEQFF.

The chain is built from TRBV20-1 and TRBJ1-1; D ambiguous. This CDR3 region has 13 residues. Germline V gives CDR1 DFQATT, CDR2 SNEGSKA (reference sequence). The V end was cut by 2 bases, the J end by 0 bases, with 7 bases between. The DNA for the CDR3 is TGCAGTGCTAGAAACCTCATGAACACTGAAGCTTTCTTT. Translation gives CSARNLMNTEAFF.

The chain uses TRBV6-5 and TRBJ2-5; D possibly corresponds to TRBD2 (7 bases). Germline V CDR1 and CDR2: MNHEY, SVGAGI. V lost 2 bases, J lost 9 bases, and 16 bases lay in between. The CDR3 has 14 residues. The CDR3 reads CASSYIGGHPPQYF. CDR3 bases: TGTGCCAGCAGTTACATCGGGGGGCACCCTCCCCAGTACTTC.

V and J are TRBV13 and TRBJ2-3, with TRBD2 matching over 8 bases. CDR3 size: 15 residues. J was trimmed by 5 bases and V by 5 bases; bases with no gene match: 9. Germline V gene data show CDR1 as PRHDT and CDR2 as FYEKMQ (reference sequence). This chain's CDR3 is CASSPPGGRGDTQYF. Here the CDR3 DNA reads TGTGCCAGCAGCCCGCCGGGGGGGCGTGGAGATACGCAGTATTTT.

The V and J genes are TRBV7-9 and TRBJ1-1, with 9 bases aligning to TRBD1. Germline V gene lookup returns CDR1 SEHNR and CDR2 FQNEAQ (reference sequence). This CDR3 spans 15 amino acids. V lost 10 bases and J lost 4; bases outside the gene matches: 13. This CDR3 is CATLGGETGGTEAFF. The CDR3 coding sequence is TGTGCCACCCTGGGGGGCGAGACAGGGGGCACTGAAGCTTTCTTT.

The chain links TRBV20-1 to TRBJ2-7; 8 nucleotides agree with TRBD2. The CDR3 is made up of 14 amino acids. J gave up 5 bases and V 5 bases, and 11 bases lay outside the gene matches. Germline V CDR1 and CDR2: DFQATT, SNEGSKA (reference sequence). This chain's CDR3 is CSAPPRTSPNEQYF. In nucleotides, the CDR3 is TGCAGTGCTCCCCCCAGGACTAGCCCCAACGAGCAGTACTTC.

This clonotype was picked up many times. The chain recombines TRBV14 with TRBJ2-1; D is uncertain. Germline V gene lookup returns CDR1 SGHDN and CDR2 FVKESK. This CDR3 comprises 15 residues. V gave up 0 bases and J gave up 3 bases, with 9 bases separating them. CDR3 loop: CASSQEGRYYNEQFF. CDR3 DNA sequence: TGTGCCAGCAGCCAAGAAGGCAGATACTACAATGAGCAGTTCTTC.

This clonotype was counted between two and nine times. The chain combines TRBV29-1 with TRBJ2-7, with D uncertain. V lost 7 bases and J lost 7, with 17 bases in between. Germline V CDR1 and CDR2: SQVTM, ANQGSEA. CDR3 length equals 12 residues. The CDR3 DNA reads as TGCAGCGCCCTGGTGACATTCCAGGAGCAGTACTTC. It specifies CSALVTFQEQYF.

This clonotype has a handful of counts. This sequence joins TRBV20-1 and TRBJ2-7, with 9 bases fitting TRBD1. V dropped 6 bases and J dropped 5; count of bases not matched to a gene: 14. The CDR3 loop spans 15 amino acids. Per germline, CDR1 DFQATT and CDR2 SNEGSKA (reference sequence). CDR3 amino acids: CSAPGGGGQGNEQYF. The CDR3 DNA is TGCAGTGCCCCTGGGGGGGGGGGACAGGGTAACGAGCAGTACTTC.

CDR3 sequence: CATRGVGELFF. The CDR3 region has the DNA TGTGCCACCAGGGGGGTAGGGGAGCTGTTTTTT. This sequence joins TRBV15 and TRBJ2-2; the D call may be TRBD1 or TRBD2 (5 bases each). V was cut by 6 bases and J by 8 bases, with 7 bases left in between. Germline-derived CDR1 and CDR2 are LNHNV and YYDKDF (reference sequence). The CDR3 loop spans 11 amino acids.

This chain connects TRBV4-1 to TRBJ1-5; possible D gene TRBD1, 5 bases. The CDR3 has 15 amino acids. V was trimmed by 1 base and J by 7 bases, leaving 14 bases between them. CDR1 and CDR2 from the germline V gene are MGHRA and YSYEKL. DNA for the CDR3: TGCGCCAGCAGCCAAGTTTACGCCGGGGGACAGCCCCAGCATTTT. The encoded protein is CASSQVYAGGQPQHF.